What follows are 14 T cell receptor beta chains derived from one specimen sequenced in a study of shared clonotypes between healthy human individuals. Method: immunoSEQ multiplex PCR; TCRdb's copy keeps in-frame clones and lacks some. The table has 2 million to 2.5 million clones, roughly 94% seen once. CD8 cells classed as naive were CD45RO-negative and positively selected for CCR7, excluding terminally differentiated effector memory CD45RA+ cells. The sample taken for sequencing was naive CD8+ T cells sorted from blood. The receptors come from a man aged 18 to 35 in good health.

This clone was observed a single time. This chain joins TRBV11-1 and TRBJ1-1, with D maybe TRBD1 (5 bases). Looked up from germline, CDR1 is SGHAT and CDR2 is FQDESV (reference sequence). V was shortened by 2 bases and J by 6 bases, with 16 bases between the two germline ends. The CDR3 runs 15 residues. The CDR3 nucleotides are TGTGCCAGCAGCTTATGGGGTGTAGGGGATGCTGAAGCTTTCTTT. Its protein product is CASSLWGVGDAEAFF.

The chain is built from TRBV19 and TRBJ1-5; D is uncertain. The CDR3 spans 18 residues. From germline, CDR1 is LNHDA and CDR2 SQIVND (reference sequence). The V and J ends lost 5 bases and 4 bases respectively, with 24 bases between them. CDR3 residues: CASSPGQDAPFGNQPQHF. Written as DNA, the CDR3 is TGTGCCAGTAGTCCCGGGCAGGATGCGCCTTTTGGAAATCAGCCCCAGCATTTT.

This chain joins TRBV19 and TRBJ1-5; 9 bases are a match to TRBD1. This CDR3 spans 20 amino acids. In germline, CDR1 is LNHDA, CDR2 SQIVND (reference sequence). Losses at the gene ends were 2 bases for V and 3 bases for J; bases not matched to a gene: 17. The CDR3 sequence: CASSIHPLTGQGKANQPQHF. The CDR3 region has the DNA TGTGCCAGTAGTATACACCCCCTCACGGGACAGGGAAAGGCCAATCAGCCCCAGCATTTT.

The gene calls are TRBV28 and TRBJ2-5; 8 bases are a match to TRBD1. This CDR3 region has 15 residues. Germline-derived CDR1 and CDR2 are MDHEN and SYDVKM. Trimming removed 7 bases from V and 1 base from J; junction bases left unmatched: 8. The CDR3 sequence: CASTAPDRGQETQYF. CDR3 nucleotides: TGTGCCAGCACCGCGCCTGACAGGGGCCAAGAGACCCAGTACTTC.

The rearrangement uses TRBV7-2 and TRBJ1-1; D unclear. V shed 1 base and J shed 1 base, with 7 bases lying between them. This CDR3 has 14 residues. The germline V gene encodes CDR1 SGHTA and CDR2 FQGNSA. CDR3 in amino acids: CASSLVGENTEAFF. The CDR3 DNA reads TGTGCCAGCAGCTTAGTGGGCGAGAACACTGAAGCTTTCTTT. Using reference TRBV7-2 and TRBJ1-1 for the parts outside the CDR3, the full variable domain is GAGVSQSPSNKVTEKGKDVELRCDPISGHTALYWYRQSLGQGLEFLIYFQGNSAPDKSGLPSDRFSAERTGGSVSTLTIQRTQQEDSAVYLCASSLVGENTEAFFGQGTRLTVV.

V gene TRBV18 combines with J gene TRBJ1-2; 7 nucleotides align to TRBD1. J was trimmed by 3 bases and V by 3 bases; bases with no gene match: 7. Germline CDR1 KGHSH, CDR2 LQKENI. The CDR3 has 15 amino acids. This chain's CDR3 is CASSPFDRDDYGYTF. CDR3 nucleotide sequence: TGTGCCAGCTCACCCTTTGACAGGGATGACTATGGCTACACCTTC.

CDR3 nucleotides: TGCGCCAGCAGCCAAGAAGGTCGGAGCGATGAGCAGTTCTTC. Protein product: CASSQEGRSDEQFF. The gene calls are TRBV4-1 and TRBJ2-1; unclear D gene. Germline V CDR1 and CDR2: MGHRA, YSYEKL. V was trimmed by 0 bases and J by 8 bases, leaving 11 bases between them. This CDR3 is 14 amino acids long.

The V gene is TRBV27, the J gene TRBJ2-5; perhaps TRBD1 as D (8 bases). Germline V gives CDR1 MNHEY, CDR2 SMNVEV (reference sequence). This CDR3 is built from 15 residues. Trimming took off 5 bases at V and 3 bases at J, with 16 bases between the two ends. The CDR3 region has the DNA TGTGCCAGCAGTCCCCATACAGGGGGGGAAGAGACCCAGTACTTC. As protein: CASSPHTGGEETQYF.

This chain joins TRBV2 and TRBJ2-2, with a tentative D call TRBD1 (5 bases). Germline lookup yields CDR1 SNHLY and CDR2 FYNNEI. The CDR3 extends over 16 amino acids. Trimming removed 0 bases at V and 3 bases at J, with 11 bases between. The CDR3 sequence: CASSEALDTDTGELFF. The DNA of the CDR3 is TGTGCCAGCAGTGAAGCGCTGGACACCGACACCGGGGAGCTGTTTTTT.

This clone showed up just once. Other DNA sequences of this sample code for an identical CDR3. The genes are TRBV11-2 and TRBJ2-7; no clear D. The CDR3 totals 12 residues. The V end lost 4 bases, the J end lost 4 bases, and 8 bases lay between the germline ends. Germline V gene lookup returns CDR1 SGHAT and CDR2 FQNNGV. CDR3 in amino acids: CASSSPGYEQYF. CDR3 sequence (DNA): TGTGCCAGCAGCTCCCCCGGTTACGAGCAGTACTTC.

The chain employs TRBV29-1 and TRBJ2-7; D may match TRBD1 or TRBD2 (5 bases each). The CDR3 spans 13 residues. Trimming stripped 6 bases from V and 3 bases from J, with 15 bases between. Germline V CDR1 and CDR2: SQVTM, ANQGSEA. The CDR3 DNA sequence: TGCAGCGTGAGGGGAGCAGGATACTACGAGCAGTACTTC. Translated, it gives CSVRGAGYYEQYF.

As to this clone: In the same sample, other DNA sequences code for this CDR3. The CDR3 spells CASSVGTSGTDTQYF. The CDR3 DNA follows: TGTGCCAGCAGCGTCGGGACTAGCGGCACAGATACGCAGTATTTT. This chain uses TRBV9 with TRBJ2-3; TRBD2 aligns across 10 bases. The length of the CDR3 is 15 residues. Germline-derived CDR1 and CDR2 are SGDLS and YYNGEE. Trimming removed 2 bases from V and 1 base from J; junction bases left unmatched: 1.

CDR3 coding DNA: TGTGCCAGCAGTTACTCGGAGGGAGGCCACGAGCAGTACTTC. Its protein is CASSYSEGGHEQYF. The rearrangement uses TRBV6-5 and TRBJ2-7, with D possibly matching TRBD2 (6 bases). Trimming took 0 bases from V and 5 from J, leaving 11 bases between them. There are 14 residues in the CDR3. The V gene's germline CDR1 is MNHEY and CDR2 SVGAGI.

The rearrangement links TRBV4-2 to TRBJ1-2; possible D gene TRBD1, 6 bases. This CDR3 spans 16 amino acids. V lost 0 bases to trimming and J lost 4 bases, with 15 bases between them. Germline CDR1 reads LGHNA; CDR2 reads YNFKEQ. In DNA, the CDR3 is TGTGCCAGCAGCCAAGATTCGGGGGACACGGCCTATGGCTACACCTTC. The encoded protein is CASSQDSGDTAYGYTF.